A selection of T cell receptor beta chains follows, all from one sample in a study of T cell responses to AZD1222 COVID-19 vaccine. Sequencing used immunoSEQ multiplex PCR; TCRdb keeps in-frame clones, though not all of them. The data contain approximately 180,000 clones, approximately 92% of them seen just once; the ten biggest clones take up under 1.1%. The specimen comprised peripheral blood, sampled 28 days after the second dose of the MenACWY control vaccine. These receptors all come from an adult who received the MenACWY meningococcal vaccine as a control. Each CDR3 is given with its conserved first and last residue. D genes are given only for firm matches. Only some rows state a clone size, as once, few, many or a class for expanded clones.

v_call	d_call	clone_size	j_call	cdr3_aa	cdr3_nt
TRBV5-1	.	.	TRBJ2-7	CASSLPDRYEQYF	TGCGCCAGCAGCCTCCCGGATAGATACGAGCAGTACTTC
TRBV6-6	.	.	TRBJ1-1	CASSHKDTLNTEAFF	TGTGCCAGCAGTCACAAAGATACACTGAACACTGAAGCTTTCTTT
TRBV5-1	TRBD1	.	TRBJ1-6	CASSLDGTGSSPLHF	TGCGCCAGCAGCTTGGACGGGACAGGATCTTCACCCCTCCACTTT
TRBV2	TRBD1	.	TRBJ1-3	CASIRQGAPGNTIYF	TGTGCCAGCATTCGACAGGGGGCGCCTGGAAACACCATATATTTT
TRBV5-1	.	.	TRBJ1-1	CASSRQENTEAFF	TGCGCCAGCAGCCGACAGGAGAACACTGAAGCTTTCTTT
TRBV6-6	TRBD1	.	TRBJ1-2	CAVAADRAFYGYTF	TGTGCCGTCGCAGCCGACAGGGCTTTCTATGGCTACACCTTC
TRBV6-1	.	.	TRBJ2-2	CASSEVGSGGELFF	TGTGCCAGCAGTGAAGTAGGCAGTGGCGGGGAGCTGTTTTTT
TRBV4-1	.	.	TRBJ1-1	CATYRRGTPHEAFF	TGCGCCACCTATCGGCGCGGGACCCCCCATGAAGCTTTCTTT
TRBV9	.	.	TRBJ1-5	CASSVGGTGNQPQHF	TGTGCCAGCAGCGTAGGGGGGACTGGCAATCAGCCCCAGCATTTT
TRBV3-1/TRBV3-2	.	.	TRBJ1-2	CASSAWAWNGYTF	TGTGCCAGCAGCGCATGGGCCTGGAATGGCTACACCTTC
TRBV11-3	.	.	TRBJ2-2	CASSLSGAHTGELFF	TGTGCCAGCAGCTTATCGGGGGCGCACACCGGGGAGCTGTTTTTT
TRBV28	.	.	TRBJ2-7	CASSLPVLSGTPYEQYF	TGTGCCAGCAGTTTACCCGTCCTTTCGGGAACCCCCTACGAGCAGTACTTC
TRBV18	.	.	TRBJ1-2	CASSPPSGRTNYGYTF	TGTGCCAGCTCACCACCCTCCGGGCGTACTAACTATGGCTACACCTTC
TRBV5-8	.	.	TRBJ1-1	CASSLRGANTEAFF	TGTGCCAGCAGCTTGAGGGGGGCCAACACTGAAGCTTTCTTT
TRBV6-6	.	.	TRBJ2-7	CASSLAREQYF	TGTGCCAGCAGCCTCGCCCGCGAGCAGTACTTC
TRBV18	.	.	TRBJ2-7	CASSPSPGYEQYF	TGTGCCAGCTCACCGTCTCCGGGCTACGAGCAGTACTTC
TRBV29-1	TRBD1	.	TRBJ1-1	CSVHIGTGMNTEAFF	TGCAGCGTCCACATCGGGACAGGGATGAACACTGAAGCTTTCTTT
TRBV4-1	.	.	TRBJ1-5	CASSQDRGIQPQHF	TGCGCCAGCAGCCAAGATCGGGGGATTCAGCCCCAGCATTTT
TRBV11-2	.	.	TRBJ1-6	CASSLDPGPNSPLHF	TGTGCCAGCAGCTTAGATCCGGGTCCGAATTCACCCCTCCACTTT
TRBV3-1/TRBV3-2	.	.	TRBJ1-1	CASSQGGLATEAFF	TGTGCCAGCAGCCAAGGGGGGTTGGCCACTGAAGCTTTCTTT
TRBV7-6	.	once	TRBJ1-4	CASSLDRYNEKLFF	TGTGCCAGCAGCTTAGACCGATATAATGAAAAACTGTTTTTT
TRBV7-6	.	.	TRBJ1-4	CASSSYGAASEKLFF	TGTGCCAGCAGCTCTTACGGGGCCGCGAGTGAAAAACTGTTTTTT
TRBV7-9	.	.	TRBJ1-1	CASSLEEITEAFF	TGTGCCAGCAGCTTAGAGGAGATCACTGAAGCTTTCTTT
TRBV12-3/TRBV12-4	.	.	TRBJ1-1	CASSGTENTEAFF	TGTGCCAGCAGTGGGACCGAGAACACTGAAGCTTTCTTT
TRBV14	.	.	TRBJ2-1	CASSQARGSYNEQFF	TGTGCCAGCAGCCAAGCAAGGGGCTCCTACAATGAGCAGTTCTTC
TRBV6-5	.	.	TRBJ1-4	CASSYRLPPNEKLFF	TGTGCCAGCAGTTACCGCCTCCCCCCTAATGAAAAACTGTTTTTT
TRBV20-1	.	.	TRBJ1-5	CSAIDSSNQPQHF	TGCAGTGCTATTGACAGTAGCAATCAGCCCCAGCATTTT
TRBV5-8	.	.	TRBJ1-1	CASSLQLRAEAFF	TGTGCCAGCAGCCTTCAGTTGAGGGCAGAAGCTTTCTTT
TRBV4-2	TRBD1	.	TRBJ1-2	CASSQGDRVGYGYTF	TGTGCCAGCAGCCAAGGGGACAGGGTTGGATATGGCTACACCTTC
TRBV6-9	TRBD1	once	TRBJ1-1	CASSYSRQGWLRDTEAFF	TGTGCCAGCAGTTATTCCCGACAGGGATGGTTGAGGGACACTGAAGCTTTCTTT
TRBV6-5	TRBD1	.	TRBJ2-2	CASSWDRDNTGELFF	TGTGCCAGCAGTTGGGACAGGGACAACACCGGGGAGCTGTTTTTT